One and the same sample provided the 25 T cell receptor beta chains below, sequenced in a study of T cells after posttransplantation cyclophosphamide. Generated by immunoSEQ multiplex PCR, the TCRdb table keeps only in-frame clones and is missing some. The sample lists around 9,400 clones, roughly 90% occurring once. Controls had myeloablative marrow grafts with methotrexate and calcineurin inhibitor, sampled at 1 year. The sequences come from PBMCs, collected 420 to 450 days after allogeneic stem cell transplant with calcineurin inhibitor and methotrexate. These receptors were taken from a male patient aged 50 to 59 who received an allogeneic stem cell transplant from an unrelated donor, was CMV-positive, and had chronic GVHD only. A share of the T cells may be of graft donor origin.

This chain uses TRBV5-6 with TRBJ2-7; TRBD2 matches at 8 bases. CDR1 and CDR2 from the germline V gene are SGHDT and YYEEEE. V lost 0 bases to trimming and J lost 7 bases; unmatched junction nucleotides: 3. This CDR3 is built from 13 residues. DNA for the CDR3: TGTGCCAGCAGCTTGGTTCCTAGCGGGGAGCAGTACTTC. Translation gives CASSLVPSGEQYF.

The genes are TRBV28 and TRBJ2-5; TRBD2 matches 7 bases. The J call is in doubt because the DNA end fits TRBJ2-7 better. Germline V gene sequence: CDR1 MDHEN, CDR2 SYDVKM. CDR3 size: 14 residues. CDR3 residues: CASILSGSSYEQYF. CDR3 coding DNA: TGTGCCAGCATACTTAGCGGGTCTTCCTACGAGCAGTACTTC.

The chain has TRBV19 and TRBJ1-5; TRBD1 matches 7 bases. The germline CDR1 and CDR2 sequences are LNHDA and SQIVND (reference sequence). The CDR3 covers 15 residues. V was pared by 1 base and J by 6 bases, with 6 bases of the junction left unmatched. The CDR3 sequence is CASSIGQGEGQPQHF. As DNA, the CDR3 is TGTGCCAGTAGTATAGGTCAGGGGGAAGGTCAGCCCCAGCATTTT.

The chain links TRBV7-9 to TRBJ1-3; D is unclear. The germline V gene has CDR1 SEHNR and CDR2 FQNEAQ (reference sequence). The CDR3 contains 14 residues. V dropped 8 bases and J dropped 1 base, with 12 bases sitting between them. The CDR3 DNA follows: TGTGCCAGCGAGAGAGGACTATCTGGAAACACCATATATTTT. This codes for CASERGLSGNTIYF.

The rearrangement links TRBV2 to TRBJ2-5; D is unresolved. With the DNA end fitting TRBJ2-7 better, the J assignment may be wrong. The CDR3 extends over 15 amino acids. Per the germline V gene, CDR1 is SNHLY and CDR2 is FYNNEI. CDR3 region: CASTPGSVLPNEQYF. The CDR3, as DNA: TGTGCCAGCACCCCAGGATCGGTCCTCCCCAACGAGCAGTACTTC.

The table lists this clone with a count of one. The V and J genes are TRBV6-5 and TRBJ2-1, with a tentative D call TRBD2 (7 bases). The CDR3 totals 15 residues. The germline V gene has CDR1 MNHEY and CDR2 SVGAGI. The V gene lost 5 bases and the J gene lost 2 bases, with 13 bases spanning the gap. The CDR3 here is CASSGDGGPYNEQFF. The DNA for the CDR3 is TGTGCCAGCAGTGGGGACGGGGGGCCCTACAATGAGCAGTTCTTC.

The gene calls are TRBV6-6 and TRBJ1-1; D unclear. Trimming shortened V by 6 bases and J by 1 base, and 9 bases separated the two germline ends. CDR3 size: 13 residues. CDR1 and CDR2 (germline): MNHNY, SVGAGI (reference sequence). Here the CDR3 DNA reads TGTGCCAGCAGCAGAAAACAGAACACTGAAGCTTTCTTT. Its protein is CASSRKQNTEAFF.

The genes are TRBV9 and TRBJ1-2; no clear D. Germline V lookup: CDR1 SGDLS, CDR2 YYNGEE. V was trimmed by 2 bases and J by 7 bases, leaving 15 bases between them. The CDR3 length is 14 residues. CDR3 DNA: TGTGCCAGCAGCGTTGGAGCGGCCGACCCTGGCTACACCTTC. This codes for CASSVGAADPGYTF.

V usage is TRBV4-1 and J usage is TRBJ2-5; weak D call: TRBD2 (5 bases). The CDR3 sequence is 13 residues long. Germline CDR1 and CDR2: MGHRA and YSYEKL. V was trimmed by 2 bases and J by 5 bases, leaving 9 bases between them. The CDR3 protein is CASSQSASETQYF. DNA for the CDR3: TGCGCCAGCAGCCAATCGGCTAGCGAGACCCAGTACTTC.

This chain joins TRBV2 and TRBJ2-5; the D gene is possibly TRBD2 (6 bases). V lost 7 bases to trimming and J lost 2 bases, with 11 bases between them. The V gene's germline CDR1 is SNHLY and CDR2 FYNNEI. The CDR3 contains 13 residues. CDR3 DNA: TGTGCCAGCATGGTGGGACTTCAAGAGACCCAGTACTTC. This encodes CASMVGLQETQYF.

J is TRBJ1-1 and V is TRBV10-2, with 7 bases aligning to TRBD1. The CDR3 length is 12 residues. Germline CDR1 WSHSY, CDR2 SAAADI. V was clipped by 7 bases and J by 4 bases; unmatched bases: 3. The CDR3 loop reads CASTQGLTEAFF. CDR3 bases: TGCGCCAGCACACAGGGGCTCACTGAAGCTTTCTTT.

The rearrangement uses TRBV2 and TRBJ2-7; D possibly corresponds to TRBD1 (5 bases). The CDR3 contains 16 residues. Germline V gene data show CDR1 as SNHLY and CDR2 as FYNNEI. The V gene lost 2 bases and the J gene lost 2 bases, with 16 bases spanning the gap. Here the CDR3 DNA reads TGTGCCAGCAGTGAAAGGGTGAGACAGAGTACCTACGAGCAGTACTTC. This sequence encodes CASSERVRQSTYEQYF.

V usage is TRBV29-1 and J usage is TRBJ2-3, with 7 bases aligning to TRBD2. The CDR3 covers 13 residues. J gave up 4 bases and V 7 bases, and 8 bases lay outside the gene matches. CDR1 is SQVTM, CDR2 ANQGSEA, per germline. CDR3 sequence (DNA): TGCAGCGCCGAGCGGGAAGGTCCAGATACGCAGTATTTT. It codes for CSAEREGPDTQYF.

The rearrangement uses TRBV5-6 and TRBJ2-7, with a tentative D call TRBD2 (5 bases). CDR3 length equals 15 residues. Looked up from germline, CDR1 is SGHDT and CDR2 is YYEEEE. V lost 0 bases to trimming and J lost 7 bases, with 17 bases between them. The CDR3 here is CASSLGRVSKGEQYF. For the CDR3, the DNA is TGTGCCAGCAGCTTGGGGCGGGTTAGCAAAGGGGAGCAGTACTTC.

The chain couples TRBV19 to TRBJ1-1, with D possibly matching TRBD1 (5 bases). Deletions cut 1 base from V and 6 bases from J, with 12 bases between. The CDR3 contains 14 residues. Germline V gene data show CDR1 as LNHDA and CDR2 as SQIVND (reference sequence). CDR3 sequence: CASSIVVQGAEAFF. The DNA of the CDR3 is TGTGCCAGTAGTATAGTGGTTCAGGGCGCTGAAGCTTTCTTT.

The CDR3 reads CASKTGGSYNEQFF. DNA of the CDR3: TGTGCCAGCAAGACAGGGGGATCCTACAATGAGCAGTTCTTC. This sequence joins TRBV28 and TRBJ2-1, with 9 bases fitting TRBD1. CDR1 MDHEN and CDR2 SYDVKM come from the germline V gene. CDR3 length: 14 residues. V dropped 7 bases and J dropped 1; count of bases not matched to a gene: 2.

The rearrangement joins TRBV5-6 to TRBJ2-5; D is perhaps TRBD2 (6 bases). The length of the CDR3 is 15 residues. CDR1 SGHDT and CDR2 YYEEEE come from the germline V gene. Trimming removed 0 bases at V and 4 bases at J, with 13 bases between. The CDR3 is CASSLVGTGGETQYF. The CDR3 DNA reads TGTGCCAGCAGCTTGGTTGGGACCGGGGGAGAGACCCAGTACTTC.

This rearrangement joins TRBV19 to TRBJ2-5, with 8 bases that match TRBD1. The CDR3 length is 16 residues. Per the germline V gene, CDR1 is LNHDA and CDR2 is SQIVND (reference sequence). J lost 1 base, V lost 4 bases, and 8 bases had no gene match. The CDR3 loop is CASSKSRGPPQETQYF. CDR3 sequence (DNA): TGTGCCAGTAGTAAAAGCAGGGGGCCCCCCCAAGAGACCCAGTACTTC. Combining the CDR3 with reference TRBV19 and TRBJ2-5 gives the whole variable domain DGGITQSPKYLFRKEGQNVTLSCEQNLNHDAMYWYRQDPGQGLRLIYYSQIVNDFQKGDIAEGYSVSREKKESFPLTVTSAQKNPTAFYLCASSKSRGPPQETQYFGPGTRLLVL.

V usage is TRBV9 and J usage is TRBJ1-2; possible D gene TRBD1, 6 bases. Germline loops: CDR1 SGDLS, CDR2 YYNGEE. Trimming removed 4 bases from V and 4 bases from J, with 14 bases in between. The CDR3 extends over 14 amino acids. The CDR3 DNA is TGTGCCAGCAGCCCCGTCGGGGGGGCCTATGGCTACACCTTC. Amino acids: CASSPVGGAYGYTF.

This clone appeared once. This sequence joins TRBV29-1 and TRBJ1-2; D is unresolved. With 3 bases removed from V and 6 bases from J, the gap between germline ends came to 5 bases. This CDR3 comprises 10 residues. The germline V gene encodes CDR1 SQVTM and CDR2 ANQGSEA. Here the CDR3 DNA reads TGCAGCGTTGACCGCGATGGCTACACCTTC. This gives the protein CSVDRDGYTF. The full variable domain, in which reference TRBV29-1 and TRBJ1-2 provide the parts outside the CDR3, is SAVISQKPSRDICQRGTSLTIQCQVDSQVTMMFWYRQQPGQSLTLIATANQGSEATYESGFVIDKFPISRPNLTFSTLTVSNMSPEDSSIYLCSVDRDGYTFGSGTRLTVV.

This chain connects TRBV7-6 to TRBJ2-5; D is ambiguous. The CDR3 runs to 12 residues. Germline assignment: CDR1 SGHVS and CDR2 FNYEAQ. V was cut by 6 bases and J by 3 bases, with 8 bases left in between. The CDR3 is CASSRGEETQYF. In DNA form, the CDR3 reads TGTGCCAGCAGTCGAGGCGAAGAGACCCAGTACTTC. Looking up the rest from reference TRBV7-6 and TRBJ2-5 gives the full variable domain: GAGVSQSPRYKVTKRGQDVALRCDPISGHVSLYWYRQALGQGPEFLTYFNYEAQQDKSGLPNDRFSAERPEGSISTLTIQRTEQRDSAMYRCASSRGEETQYFGPGTRLLVL.

The genes are TRBV9 and TRBJ2-1, with 8 nucleotides matching TRBD2. This CDR3 is 15 amino acids long. The germline gives CDR1 SGDLS, CDR2 YYNGEE. J lost 5 bases, V lost 2 bases, and 6 bases had no gene match. The CDR3 DNA sequence: TGTGCCAGCAGCGTTACAGGACTAGCTCACAATGAGCAGTTCTTC. As protein: CASSVTGLAHNEQFF.

This clone showed up just a few times. V is TRBV19 and J is TRBJ1-3; D is undetermined. The CDR3 has 13 amino acids. Per germline, CDR1 LNHDA and CDR2 SQIVND (reference sequence). V was trimmed by 3 bases and J by 0 bases, leaving 3 bases between them. This CDR3 reads CASSMSSGNTIYF. The CDR3 coding sequence is TGTGCCAGTAGTATGAGCTCTGGAAACACCATATATTTT.

This clone appeared once. The rearrangement uses TRBV2 and TRBJ1-4, with D tentatively TRBD1 (5 bases). Germline V gene sequence: CDR1 SNHLY, CDR2 FYNNEI. The ends were cut back, 6 bases at V and 7 bases at J, with 18 bases in the middle. CDR3 length: 15 amino acids. DNA for the CDR3: TGTGCCAGCAGCAGACCCATAACCGGGGGTGAAAAACTGTTTTTT. Encoded protein: CASSRPITGGEKLFF.

The chain uses TRBV10-3 and TRBJ2-1; 7 positions match TRBD1. Germline V gene lookup returns CDR1 ENHRY and CDR2 SYGVKD. The V gene end was trimmed by 4 bases and the J gene end by 10 bases; junction bases not matched to a gene: 16. The CDR3 totals 16 residues. CDR3 DNA: TGTGCCATCAGTGGGCCGCACACAGGGGAAGGAGTCGAGCAGTTCTTC. Translated, it gives CAISGPHTGEGVEQFF.